This T cell receptor beta chain derives from a study of blood T cells in healthy people across ages. Germline values: CDR1 LGHNA, CDR2 YNFKEQ. Trimming pared 1 base from V and 0 bases from J, leaving 16 bases between. The CDR3 sequence is 18 residues long. This clonotype was picked up a small number of times. It was with a sample-barcoded 5' primer and a J-beta primer mix that a second PCR of about 6 to 11 cycles was run. TCRdb ran MiXCR on the 5' RACE reads and lists one entry per CDR3 protein. The data contain approximately 1.5 million distinct CDR3 sequences, roughly a third of them seen just once; the ten biggest clones take up about 11%.

The chain couples TRBV4-2 to TRBJ2-4, with a possible D match to TRBD1 (8 bases). This clonotype originated in a woman in her 30s in good health. The sample was blood. CDR3: CASSQGTGRGEAKNIQYF. The CDR3, as DNA: TGTGCCAGCAGCCAAGGGACAGGGAGGGGAGAAGCCAAAAACATTCAGTACTTC.